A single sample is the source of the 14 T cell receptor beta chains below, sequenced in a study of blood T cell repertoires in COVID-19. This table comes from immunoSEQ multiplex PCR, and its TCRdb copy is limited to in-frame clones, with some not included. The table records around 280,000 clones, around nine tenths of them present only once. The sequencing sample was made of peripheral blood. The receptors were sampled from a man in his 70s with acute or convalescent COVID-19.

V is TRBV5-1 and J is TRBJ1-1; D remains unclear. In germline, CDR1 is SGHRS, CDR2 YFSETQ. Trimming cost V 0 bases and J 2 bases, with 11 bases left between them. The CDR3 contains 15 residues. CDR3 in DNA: TGCGCCAGCAGCTTGGAATCCCCCCCTAACACTGAAGCTTTCTTT. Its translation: CASSLESPPNTEAFF.

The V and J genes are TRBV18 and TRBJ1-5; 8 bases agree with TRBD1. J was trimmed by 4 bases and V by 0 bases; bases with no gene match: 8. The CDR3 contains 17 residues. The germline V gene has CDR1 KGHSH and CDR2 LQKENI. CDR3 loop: CASSPPGAGGRNQPQHF. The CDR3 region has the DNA TGTGCCAGCTCACCACCGGGGGCAGGGGGCAGGAATCAGCCCCAGCATTTT.

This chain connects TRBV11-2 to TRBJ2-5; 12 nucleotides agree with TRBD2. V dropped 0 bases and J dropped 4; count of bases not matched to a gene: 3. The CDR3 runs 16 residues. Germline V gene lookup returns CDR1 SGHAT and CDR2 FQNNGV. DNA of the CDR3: TGTGCCAGCAGCTTAGATAGGGGACTAGCGGGAGAGACCCAGTACTTC. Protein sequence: CASSLDRGLAGETQYF. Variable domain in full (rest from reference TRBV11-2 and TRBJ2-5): EAGVAQSPRYKIIEKRQSVAFWCNPISGHATLYWYQQILGQGPKLLIQFQNNGVVDDSQLPKDRFSAERLKGVDSTLKIQPAKLEDSAVYLCASSLDRGLAGETQYFGPGTRLLVL.

The CDR3 region has the DNA TGTGCCAGCAGCCGGACCGACAGCTCTGGAAACACCATATATTTT. Its protein is CASSRTDSSGNTIYF. V is TRBV11-2 and J is TRBJ1-3; D possibly corresponds to TRBD1 (5 bases). Deletions cut 5 bases from V and 0 bases from J, with 11 bases between. The CDR3 has 15 amino acids. Per germline, CDR1 SGHAT and CDR2 FQNNGV.

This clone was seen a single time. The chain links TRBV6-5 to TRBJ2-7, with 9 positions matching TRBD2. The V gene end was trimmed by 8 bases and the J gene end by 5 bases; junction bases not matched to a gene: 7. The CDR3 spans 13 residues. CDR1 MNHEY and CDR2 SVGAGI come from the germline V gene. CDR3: CASGLAGQNEQYF. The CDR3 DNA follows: TGTGCCAGCGGGCTAGCGGGACAGAACGAGCAGTACTTC.

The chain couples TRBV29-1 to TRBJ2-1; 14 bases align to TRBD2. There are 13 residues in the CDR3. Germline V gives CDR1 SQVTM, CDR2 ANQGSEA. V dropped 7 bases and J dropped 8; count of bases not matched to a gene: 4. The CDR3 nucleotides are TGCAGCGGCGGGACTAGCGGGGGAGATGAGCAGTTCTTC. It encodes CSGGTSGGDEQFF.

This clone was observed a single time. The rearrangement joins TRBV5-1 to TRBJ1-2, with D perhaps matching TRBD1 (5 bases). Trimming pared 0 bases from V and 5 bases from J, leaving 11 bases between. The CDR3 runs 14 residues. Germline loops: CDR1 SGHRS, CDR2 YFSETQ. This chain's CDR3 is CASSLALGDYGYTF. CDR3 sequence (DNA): TGCGCCAGCAGCTTGGCCCTAGGGGATTATGGCTACACCTTC.

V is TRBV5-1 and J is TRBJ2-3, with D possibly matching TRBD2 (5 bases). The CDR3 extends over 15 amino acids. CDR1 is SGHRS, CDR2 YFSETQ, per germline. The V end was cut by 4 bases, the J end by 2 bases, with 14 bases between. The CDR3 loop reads CASSPRATNTDTQYF. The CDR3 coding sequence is TGCGCCAGCAGCCCGAGGGCGACTAACACAGATACGCAGTATTTT. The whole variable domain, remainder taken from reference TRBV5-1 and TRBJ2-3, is KAGVTQTPRYLIKTRGQQVTLSCSPISGHRSVSWYQQTPGQGLQFLFEYFSETQRNKGNFPGRFSGRQFSNSRSEMNVSTLELGDSALYLCASSPRATNTDTQYFGPGTRLTVL.

The CDR3 sequence: CSVNEGYGYTF. For the CDR3, the DNA is TGCAGCGTTAATGAGGGCTATGGCTACACCTTC. The V and J genes are TRBV29-1 and TRBJ1-2; D is ambiguous. Germline CDR1 SQVTM, CDR2 ANQGSEA. V was shortened by 5 bases and J by 4 bases, with 8 bases between the two germline ends. The CDR3 loop spans 11 amino acids.

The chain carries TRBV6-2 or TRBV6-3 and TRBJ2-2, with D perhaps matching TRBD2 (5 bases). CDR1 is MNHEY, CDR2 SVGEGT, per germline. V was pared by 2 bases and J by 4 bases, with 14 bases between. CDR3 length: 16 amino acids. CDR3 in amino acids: CASSYSREGSTGELFF. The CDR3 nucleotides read TGTGCCAGCAGTTACAGCCGGGAAGGAAGCACCGGGGAGCTGTTTTTT.

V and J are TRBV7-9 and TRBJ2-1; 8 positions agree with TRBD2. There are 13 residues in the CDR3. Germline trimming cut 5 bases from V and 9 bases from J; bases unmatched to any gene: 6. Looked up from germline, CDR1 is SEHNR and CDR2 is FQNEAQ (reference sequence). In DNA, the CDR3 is TGTGCCAGCAGCACGGGACTAGAGGCTGAGCAGTTCTTC. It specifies CASSTGLEAEQFF.

This chain's CDR3 is CSASPGTNSYEQYF. The CDR3 coding sequence is TGCAGTGCTAGTCCCGGGACTAACTCCTACGAGCAGTACTTC. The V gene is TRBV20-1, the J gene TRBJ2-7; 7 bases align to TRBD2. V lost 3 bases and J lost 0; bases outside the gene matches: 5. This CDR3 comprises 14 residues. Germline CDR1 DFQATT, CDR2 SNEGSKA (reference sequence).

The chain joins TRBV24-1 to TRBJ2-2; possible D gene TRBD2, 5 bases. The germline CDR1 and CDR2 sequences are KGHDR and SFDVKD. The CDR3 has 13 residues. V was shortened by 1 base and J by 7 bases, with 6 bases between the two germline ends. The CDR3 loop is CATSDFAGGELFF. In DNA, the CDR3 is TGTGCCACCAGTGATTTTGCGGGCGGGGAGCTGTTTTTT.

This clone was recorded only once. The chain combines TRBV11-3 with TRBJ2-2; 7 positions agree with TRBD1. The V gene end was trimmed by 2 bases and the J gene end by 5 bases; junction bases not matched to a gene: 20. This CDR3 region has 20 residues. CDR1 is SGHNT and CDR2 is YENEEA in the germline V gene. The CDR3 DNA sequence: TGTGCCAGCAGCTTATCAGACAGGGCTCTCATAATGAAGCTAACCGGGGAGCTGTTTTTT. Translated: CASSLSDRALIMKLTGELFF.